The rows below give T cell receptor beta chains drawn from one sample of a study of blood T cell repertoires in COVID-19. The assay was immunoSEQ multiplex PCR, and TCRdb's table has in-frame clones only and misses some. Found here are 150,000 to 200,000 clones, roughly 88% of them singletons; the top ten hold roughly 13%. Sequencing was performed on PBMCs or T cells enriched from blood (not recorded which). All receptors derive from a woman in her sixties who had recovered from COVID-19. Both conserved end residues are part of each CDR3. The order of the fields is J gene, D gene, V gene, clone size, CDR3 protein, CDR3 DNA. A D gene is named only where the DNA matches it firmly. The size field is filled for only some rows; it gives once, few, many or a size class.

>TRBJ2-5|TRBD2|TRBV18|.
CASSAIAGAETQYF
TGTGCCAGCTCCGCTATAGCGGGAGCAGAGACCCAGTACTTC
>TRBJ1-2|TRBD1|TRBV2|.
CASSRDSEIYGYTF
TGTGCCAGCAGTCGGGACAGCGAAATCTATGGCTACACCTTC
>TRBJ2-3|TRBD2|TRBV28|once
CASSPGSGSTDTQYF
TGTGCCAGCAGTCCAGGTAGCGGGAGCACAGATACGCAGTATTTT
>TRBJ2-3|.|TRBV29-1|.
CSVDERGTDTQYF
TGCAGCGTTGACGAGAGGGGGACGGATACGCAGTATTTT
>TRBJ2-7|TRBD1|TRBV29-1|.
CSVRGLTPEKQYF
TGCAGCGTTAGGGGGCTCACCCCTGAAAAGCAGTACTTC
>TRBJ2-2|TRBD2|TRBV24-1|once
CATSVVGRGTTGELFF
TGTGCCACCAGTGTGGTCGGGAGGGGGACCACCGGGGAGCTGTTTTTT
>TRBJ1-1|.|TRBV3-1/TRBV3-2|.
CASSSTGWGTEAFF
TGTGCCAGCAGCTCTACAGGGTGGGGCACTGAAGCTTTCTTT
>TRBJ1-4|.|TRBV14|.
CASSLFGEGAEKLFF
TGTGCCAGCAGCCTCTTCGGGGAGGGCGCGGAAAAACTGTTTTTT
>TRBJ2-1|TRBD2|TRBV11-2|.
CASSLISGGRNEQFF
TGTGCCAGCAGCTTAATTAGCGGGGGGCGCAATGAGCAGTTCTTC
>TRBJ2-2|TRBD2|TRBV9|.
CASSVRGLGTGELFF
TGTGCCAGCAGCGTACGAGGACTAGGAACCGGGGAGCTGTTTTTT
>TRBJ2-3|TRBD2|TRBV10-3|.
CAISEGGLASTDTQYF
TGTGCCATCAGTGAGGGAGGACTAGCGAGCACAGATACGCAGTATTTT
>TRBJ1-4|.|TRBV2|.
CASSGTREKLFF
TGTGCCAGCAGTGGGACACGCGAAAAACTGTTTTTT
>TRBJ2-2|.|TRBV5-1|.
CASSLTGGRDTGELFF
TGCGCCAGCAGCTTGACCGGGGGGCGGGACACCGGGGAGCTGTTTTTT
>TRBJ2-1|.|TRBV7-3|.
CASSYDGTPYNEQFF
TGTGCCAGCAGTTATGACGGGACACCTTACAATGAGCAGTTCTTC
>TRBJ2-1|TRBD2|TRBV28|.
CASSPPGRAGSGEQFF
TGTGCCAGCAGTCCCCCAGGCCGAGCGGGATCTGGTGAGCAGTTCTTC